Sequencing of this T cell receptor (beta chain) was carried out in a study of blood T cell repertoires in COVID-19. Original processing methods: Estimated nucleated cell counts came from reference gene primer amplification. Only in-frame clones appear in the TCRdb table, and some are missing; sequencing was by immunoSEQ multiplex PCR. V and J calls and clone size are given by that table; D and trimming were obtained from the DNA. The sample yields roughly 200,000 clones, about 86% seen once. The CDR3 consists of 15 residues. Germline values: CDR1 SGHAT, CDR2 FQNNGV. Trimming shortened V by 3 bases and J by 2 bases, and 11 bases separated the two germline ends.

The material sequenced was peripheral blood. The chain links TRBV11-2 to TRBJ1-5; the D is unclear. This receptor was taken from a man between 18 and 35 years old with active or convalescent COVID-19. CDR3 nucleotides: TGTGCCAGCAGCTTTTCAGGTTCCGGCAATCAGCCCCAGCATTTT. Protein product: CASSFSGSGNQPQHF.